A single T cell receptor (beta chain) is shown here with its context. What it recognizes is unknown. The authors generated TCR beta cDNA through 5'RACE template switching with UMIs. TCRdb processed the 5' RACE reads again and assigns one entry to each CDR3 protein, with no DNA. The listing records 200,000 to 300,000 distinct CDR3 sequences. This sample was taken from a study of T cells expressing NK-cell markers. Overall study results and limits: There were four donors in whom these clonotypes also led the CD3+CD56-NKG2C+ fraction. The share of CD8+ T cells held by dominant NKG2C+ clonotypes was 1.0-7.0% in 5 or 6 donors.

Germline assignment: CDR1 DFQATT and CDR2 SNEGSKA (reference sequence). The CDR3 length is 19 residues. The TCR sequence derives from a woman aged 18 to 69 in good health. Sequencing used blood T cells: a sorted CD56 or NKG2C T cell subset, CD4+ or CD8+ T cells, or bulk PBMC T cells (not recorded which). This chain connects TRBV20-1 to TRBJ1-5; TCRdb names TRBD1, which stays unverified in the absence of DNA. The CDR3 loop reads CSARAPLGNGTGVNQPQHF.